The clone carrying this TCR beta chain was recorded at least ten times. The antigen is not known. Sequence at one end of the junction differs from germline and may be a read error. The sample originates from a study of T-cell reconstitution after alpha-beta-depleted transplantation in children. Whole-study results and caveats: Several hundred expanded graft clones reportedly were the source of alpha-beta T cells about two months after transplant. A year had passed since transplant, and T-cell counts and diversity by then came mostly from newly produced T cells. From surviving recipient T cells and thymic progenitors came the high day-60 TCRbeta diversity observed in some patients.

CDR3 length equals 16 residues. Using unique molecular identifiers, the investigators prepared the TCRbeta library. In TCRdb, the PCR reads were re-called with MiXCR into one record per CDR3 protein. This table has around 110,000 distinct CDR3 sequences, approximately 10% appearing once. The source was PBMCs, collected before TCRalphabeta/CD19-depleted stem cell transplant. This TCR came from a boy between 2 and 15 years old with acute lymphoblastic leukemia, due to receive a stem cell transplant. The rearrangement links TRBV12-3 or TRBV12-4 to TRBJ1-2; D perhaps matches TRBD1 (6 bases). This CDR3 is CASSLGPQGTGSVRGF. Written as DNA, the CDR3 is TGTGCCAGCAGTTTAGGCCCACAGGGTACTGGGTCGGTAAGGGGCTTC.